This T cell receptor beta chain derives from a study of metastatic and nonmetastatic thyroid tumors. Germline CDR1 and CDR2: SNHLY and FYNNEI. The V end lost 6 bases, the J end lost 10 bases, and 22 bases lay between the germline ends. CDR3 size: 15 residues. Prior to thyroid surgery, none of the patients had received any treatment. The sample holds many counts of this clone. MiXCR was used by TCRdb to re-call the PCR reads. The data hold about 93,000 clones, with 7.5% to 9% observed a single time. The chain recombines TRBV2 with TRBJ1-5; D not certain. The material sequenced was blood. This receptor was taken from a female donor with papillary thyroid cancer or a benign thyroid nodule (not recorded which). Some clones in this sample may be carry-over from other donors' samples. The CDR3 here is CASSPTPRTVEPQHF. The CDR3 nucleotides read TGTGCCAGCAGCCCCACTCCCCGAACGGTAGAACCCCAGCATTTT. The complete variable domain, with remaining parts taken from reference TRBV2 and TRBJ1-5, reads EPEVTQTPSHQVTQMGQEVILRCVPISNHLYFYWYRQILGQKVEFLVSFYNNEISEKSEIFDDQFSVERPDGSNFTLKIRSTKLEDSAMYFCASSPTPRTVEPQHFGDGTRLSIL.